The 24 T cell receptor beta chains below were found in one sample sequenced in a study of human T cells and chemical hapten exposure listed by TCRdb under 2021. The sample's time point, from its label and the paper: healthy volunteer bleed at 2 weeks. Total RNA was isolated from unfractionated whole blood collected in Tempus Blood RNA tubes. The library was obtained by RACE. The instrument given in TCRdb is NextSeq 500. TCRdb reprocessing: public reads trimmed at Q25 with fastp, clones called with MiXCR, in-frame beta chains kept. Identical CDR3 proteins give one entry, which carries the most common genes and DNA. The sample table holds over 100,000 distinct CDR3 sequences, of which approximately 9.5% were seen once. The ten most abundant clones make up 1.5% to 2% of the sample. The sample consisted of whole blood. Source of these receptors: a male donor in good health. Some clones in this sample may be carry-over from other donors' samples.

This chain uses TRBV6-1 with TRBJ2-5; 10 bases agree with TRBD1. The trim removed 6 bases at V and 4 bases at J, leaving 2 bases unmatched. Germline values: CDR1 MNHNS, CDR2 SASEGT. This CDR3 region has 13 residues. DNA for the CDR3: TGTGCCAGCAGGAGGGACAGGGGAGAGACCCAGTACTTC. Protein: CASRRDRGETQYF.

The sample holds a few counts of this clonotype. The chain's CDR3 is CASSADVGRTYEQYF. CDR3 DNA: TGTGCCAGCAGCGCGGACGTTGGTAGAACCTACGAGCAGTACTTC. The chain recombines TRBV9 with TRBJ2-7, with no clear D. This CDR3 comprises 15 residues. The V end was cut by 3 bases, the J end by 2 bases, with 15 bases between. CDR1 is SGDLS and CDR2 is YYNGEE in the germline V gene.

The V call is TRBV20-1, the J call TRBJ2-7; 8 nucleotides match TRBD1. The CDR3 runs to 14 residues. J gave up 3 bases and V 3 bases, and 7 bases lay outside the gene matches. Germline assignment: CDR1 DFQATT and CDR2 SNEGSKA (reference sequence). The CDR3 loop is CSARDRAMGYEQYF. CDR3 sequence (DNA): TGCAGTGCTAGGGACAGGGCAATGGGCTACGAGCAGTACTTC.

V and J are TRBV4-3 and TRBJ1-2; 8 bases are a match to TRBD1. V lost 4 bases to trimming and J lost 2 bases; unmatched junction nucleotides: 12. Per the germline V gene, CDR1 is LGHNA and CDR2 is YSLEER. The CDR3 is 17 residues long. DNA of the CDR3: TGCGCCAGCAGCCGAGCTGTCGACAGGGGCCTGAACTATGGCTACACCTTC. It translates to CASSRAVDRGLNYGYTF.

This clonotype has a handful of counts. This chain links TRBV2 with TRBJ2-7, with 7 bases fitting TRBD1. The CDR3 runs to 14 residues. V trimming: 0 bases; J trimming: 5 bases; junction bases outside the gene matches: 4. CDR1 SNHLY and CDR2 FYNNEI come from the germline V gene. This CDR3 reads CASSEAVGTDEQYF. CDR3 bases: TGTGCCAGCAGTGAAGCGGTAGGGACAGACGAGCAGTACTTC.

The chain couples TRBV5-6 to TRBJ2-7, with 7 bases matching TRBD2. Trimming cost V 4 bases and J 6 bases; bases outside gene matches: 16. In germline, CDR1 is SGHDT, CDR2 YYEEEE. The CDR3 consists of 16 residues. CDR3 in DNA: TGTGCCAGCAGCCCGAAGGCGCGGGGGTCTTGGTCCGAGCAGTACTTC. It translates to CASSPKARGSWSEQYF.

V and J are TRBV7-9 and TRBJ2-7; D is unclear. Trimming removed 1 base at V and 2 bases at J, with 12 bases between. In germline, CDR1 is SEHNR, CDR2 FQNEAQ (reference sequence). CDR3 size: 15 residues. The CDR3 DNA reads TGTGCCAGCAGCTTAGTGGCCGTTAAAACCTACGAGCAGTACTTC. This encodes CASSLVAVKTYEQYF.

The table lists this clonotype with a few counts. The J gene is TRBJ2-7, the V gene TRBV19; D assignment may be TRBD1 or TRBD2 (6 bases each). This CDR3 spans 13 amino acids. CDR1 is LNHDA and CDR2 is SQIVND in the germline V gene (reference sequence). V was trimmed by 3 bases and J by 4 bases, leaving 10 bases between them. The DNA of the CDR3 is TGTGCCAGTAGTATTGGGGGGCGATACGAGCAGTACTTC. Amino acids: CASSIGGRYEQYF. The full variable domain, rest sourced from reference TRBV19 and TRBJ2-7, is DGGITQSPKYLFRKEGQNVTLSCEQNLNHDAMYWYRQDPGQGLRLIYYSQIVNDFQKGDIAEGYSVSREKKESFPLTVTSAQKNPTAFYLCASSIGGRYEQYFGPGTRLTVT.

As to this clonotype: A junction end diverges from the germline sequence, so it may reflect a read error. This sequence joins TRBV25-1 and TRBJ2-2; no firm D call. This CDR3 has 12 amino acids. The germline CDR1 and CDR2 sequences are MGHDK and SYGVNS. The CDR3 loop reads CVSTGGTGELFF. The CDR3 DNA sequence: TGTGTCAGCACGGGCGGCACCGGGGAGCTGTTTTTT.

This clonotype was detected ten times or more. This chain connects TRBV5-4 to TRBJ1-1; the D gene is possibly TRBD1 (6 bases). The V gene's germline CDR1 is SGHNT and CDR2 YYREEE (reference sequence). V gave up 4 bases and J gave up 1 base, with 14 bases separating them. This CDR3 region has 15 residues. Written as DNA, the CDR3 is TGTGCCAGCAGCCTCGCAGCGGGGGCGAACACTGAAGCTTTCTTT. Encoded protein: CASSLAAGANTEAFF.

This clonotype was seen a handful of times. The chain couples TRBV5-1 to TRBJ1-1; no clear D gene. V was pared by 4 bases and J by 4 bases, with 11 bases between. The CDR3 is made up of 13 amino acids. Germline CDR1 and CDR2: SGHRS and YFSETQ. The CDR3 is CASSPSEFTEAFF. Written as DNA, the CDR3 is TGCGCCAGCAGCCCCTCGGAGTTCACTGAAGCTTTCTTT.

The chain has TRBV4-1 and TRBJ1-1, with 7 nucleotides matching TRBD1. The V gene's germline CDR1 is MGHRA and CDR2 YSYEKL. The CDR3 spans 16 residues. With 0 bases clipped from V and 2 bases from J, the junction kept 6 bases outside the gene matches. The CDR3 spells CASSQDNSGGNTEAFF. In DNA, the CDR3 is TGCGCCAGCAGCCAAGATAATTCAGGGGGTAACACTGAAGCTTTCTTT.

This clonotype was seen only a few times. The chain employs TRBV7-9 and TRBJ1-5, with a possible D match to TRBD1 (6 bases). V was trimmed by 6 bases and J by 8 bases, leaving 17 bases between them. The germline V gene has CDR1 SEHNR and CDR2 FQNEAQ (reference sequence). The CDR3 is 14 residues long. The chain's CDR3 is CASSLGGGKEPQHF. CDR3 nucleotides: TGTGCCAGCAGTCTAGGGGGGGGCAAGGAGCCCCAGCATTTT.

The chain joins TRBV7-9 to TRBJ2-4; D gene ambiguous. This CDR3 contains 15 residues. V was shortened by 6 bases and J by 0 bases, with 12 bases between the two germline ends. The germline gives CDR1 SEHNR, CDR2 FQNEAQ (reference sequence). CDR3 in DNA: TGTGCCAGCAGTGGATCTGGATTAGCCAAAAACATTCAGTACTTC. Translation: CASSGSGLAKNIQYF.

In its sample, this clonotype was seen many times. The chain uses TRBV7-9 and TRBJ1-1; D is unresolved. Trimming removed 3 bases at V and 1 base at J, with 9 bases between. Germline V gene sequence: CDR1 SEHNR, CDR2 FQNEAQ (reference sequence). The CDR3 runs to 14 residues. The CDR3 nucleotides are TGTGCCAGCAGCTTGGTAGGAAAGAACACTGAAGCTTTCTTT. It is translated as CASSLVGKNTEAFF.

The chain recombines TRBV10-3 with TRBJ2-1, with TRBD2 matching 8 bases. The germline CDR1 and CDR2 sequences are ENHRY and SYGVKD. V lost 3 bases, J lost 5 bases, and 9 bases stayed unmatched. This CDR3 is 16 amino acids long. The CDR3 sequence is CAISESPGTRNNEQFF. The DNA for the CDR3 is TGTGCCATCAGTGAAAGTCCCGGGACTAGGAACAATGAGCAGTTCTTC.

The sample holds a few counts of this clonotype. The chain is built from TRBV6-6 and TRBJ2-7; 9 bases line up with TRBD1. Germline V gene sequence: CDR1 MNHNY, CDR2 SVGAGI (reference sequence). This CDR3 comprises 16 residues. Trimming at V came to 6 bases and at J to 0 bases, leaving 9 bases not matched to a gene. CDR3 sequence (DNA): TGTGCCAGCAGGCCGGGACAGGGCCTCAGCTCCTACGAGCAGTACTTC. Translated, it gives CASRPGQGLSSYEQYF.

This clonotype has more than one count but fewer than ten. The J gene is TRBJ1-1, the V gene TRBV20-1, with 9 bases lining up with TRBD1. The germline gives CDR1 DFQATT, CDR2 SNEGSKA (reference sequence). V lost 5 bases and J lost 0; bases outside the gene matches: 4. This CDR3 spans 14 amino acids. CDR3 DNA sequence: TGCAGTGCTGCCGGGACAGGGTTGAACACTGAAGCTTTCTTT. Translated: CSAAGTGLNTEAFF.

This clonotype was recorded at least ten times. This chain links TRBV5-1 with TRBJ2-7, with TRBD1 matching over 7 bases. V lost 1 base to trimming and J lost 1 base; unmatched junction nucleotides: 2. Germline CDR1 is SGHRS and CDR2 is YFSETQ. CDR3 size: 14 residues. CDR3 amino acids: CASSLTGESYEQYF. As DNA, the CDR3 is TGCGCCAGCAGCTTGACAGGGGAATCCTACGAGCAGTACTTC.

The chain couples TRBV6-5 to TRBJ1-5; maybe TRBD1 (6 bases). The CDR3 has 14 amino acids. Germline V CDR1 and CDR2: MNHEY, SVGAGI. V was shortened by 0 bases and J by 5 bases, with 8 bases between the two germline ends. CDR3 in DNA: TGTGCCAGCAGTTACTCTTACAGGGATCAGCCCCAGCATTTT. Its translation is CASSYSYRDQPQHF.

This chain connects TRBV5-1 to TRBJ1-6; 10 nucleotides line up with TRBD1. The CDR3 runs to 19 residues. The ends lost 2 bases at V and 0 bases at J; junction bases unmatched: 8. Per germline, CDR1 SGHRS and CDR2 YFSETQ. CDR3 in amino acids: CASSFGTGAESSYNSPLHF. CDR3 sequence (DNA): TGCGCCAGCAGCTTCGGGACAGGGGCTGAGAGCTCCTATAATTCACCCCTCCACTTT.

This clonotype was counted between two and nine times. The chain combines TRBV19 with TRBJ1-5; D unclear. CDR3 length: 14 amino acids. Trimming removed 2 bases from V and 1 base from J, with 6 bases in between. The germline gives CDR1 LNHDA, CDR2 SQIVND (reference sequence). CDR3 sequence: CASSITRSNQPQHF. As DNA, the CDR3 is TGTGCCAGTAGTATAACCCGCAGCAATCAGCCCCAGCATTTT.

V usage is TRBV20-1 and J usage is TRBJ2-1; weak D call: TRBD1 (6 bases). The V gene's germline CDR1 is DFQATT and CDR2 SNEGSKA (reference sequence). The CDR3 totals 11 residues. V was cut by 4 bases and J by 9 bases, with 10 bases left in between. CDR3 protein: CSANRAFEQFF. The CDR3 DNA follows: TGCAGTGCTAACAGGGCGTTTGAGCAGTTCTTC.

This clonotype turned up a few times. As DNA, the CDR3 is TGTGCCAGCAGAACGATTAGGGGGTACAATGAGCAGTTCTTC. Amino acids: CASRTIRGYNEQFF. V usage is TRBV2 and J usage is TRBJ2-1, with D possibly matching TRBD1 (6 bases). The CDR3 consists of 14 residues. Germline values: CDR1 SNHLY, CDR2 FYNNEI. Trimming shortened V by 6 bases and J by 4 bases, and 13 bases separated the two germline ends.